This entry is about one T cell receptor (beta chain). Profiling relied on immunoSEQ multiplex PCR, and the TCRdb table lists in-frame clones only, not all of them. The top ten hold about 0.01% of the sample, which has some 700,000 clones, approximately 90% seen once. V gave up 6 bases and J gave up 7 bases; unmatched junction bases: 15. The germline CDR1 and CDR2 sequences are SNHLY and FYNNEI. The CDR3 spans 17 residues. This entry comes from a study of shared T cell receptors in the human thymus. The same specimen was also included in a second study, on human thymus T cells. That report notes: Corrective heart surgery yielded resections, and these provided the thymus tissue.

The rearrangement links TRBV2 to TRBJ2-4; 10 nucleotides match TRBD2. Sequenced material: thymocytes. The TCR comes from a boy under three years old with a congenital heart defect. The chain's CDR3 is CASREVGLALRVNIQYF. The CDR3 region has the DNA TGTGCCAGCAGAGAGGTGGGACTAGCGTTGAGGGTGAACATTCAGTACTTC.